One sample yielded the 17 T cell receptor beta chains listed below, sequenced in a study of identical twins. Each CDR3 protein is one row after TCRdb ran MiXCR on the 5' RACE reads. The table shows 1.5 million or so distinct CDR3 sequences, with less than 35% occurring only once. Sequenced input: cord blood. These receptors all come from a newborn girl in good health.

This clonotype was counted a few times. The CDR3 DNA follows: TGCAGTGCTAGTGGTGGGGGTAGGGCTAATGAAAAACTGTTTTTT. It specifies CSASGGGRANEKLFF. The rearrangement joins TRBV20-1 to TRBJ1-4, with D tentatively TRBD1 (5 bases). In germline, CDR1 is DFQATT, CDR2 SNEGSKA (reference sequence). The CDR3 totals 15 residues. Deletions cut 3 bases from V and 3 bases from J, with 14 bases between.

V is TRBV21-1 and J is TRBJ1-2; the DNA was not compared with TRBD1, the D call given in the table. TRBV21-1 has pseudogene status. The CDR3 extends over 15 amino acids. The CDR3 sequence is CASNKELARAYGYTF. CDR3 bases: TGTGCCAGCAACAAAGAGCTGGCCAGGGCCTATGGCTACACCTTC.

This chain's CDR3 is CSVERHLNTEAFF. The CDR3 DNA is TGCAGCGTTGAACGACATTTAAACACTGAAGCTTTCTTT. V is TRBV29-1 and J is TRBJ1-1; D is uncertain. Germline CDR1 reads SQVTM; CDR2 reads ANQGSEA. The CDR3 extends over 13 amino acids. Trimming pared 2 bases from V and 2 bases from J, leaving 9 bases between.

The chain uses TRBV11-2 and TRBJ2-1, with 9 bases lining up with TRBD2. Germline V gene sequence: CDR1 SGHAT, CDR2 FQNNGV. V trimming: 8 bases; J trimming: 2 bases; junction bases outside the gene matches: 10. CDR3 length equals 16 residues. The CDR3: CASVKSGGTPYNEQFF. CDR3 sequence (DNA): TGTGCCAGCGTGAAGAGCGGGGGGACGCCCTACAATGAGCAGTTCTTC.

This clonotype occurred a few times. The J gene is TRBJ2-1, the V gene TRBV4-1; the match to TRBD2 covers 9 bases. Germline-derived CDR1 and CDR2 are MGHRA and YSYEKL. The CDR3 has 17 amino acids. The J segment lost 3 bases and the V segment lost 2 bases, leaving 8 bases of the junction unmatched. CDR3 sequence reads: CASSQHPIAGDYNEQFF. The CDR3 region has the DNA TGCGCCAGCAGCCAACATCCAATAGCGGGAGACTACAATGAGCAGTTCTTC.

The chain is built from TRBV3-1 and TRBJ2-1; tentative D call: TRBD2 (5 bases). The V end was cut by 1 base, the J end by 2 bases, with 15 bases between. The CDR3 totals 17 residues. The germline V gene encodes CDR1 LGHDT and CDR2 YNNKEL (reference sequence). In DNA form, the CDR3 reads TGTGCCAGCAGCCAAGGTCAGTTGCGGGCCCCCTACAATGAGCAGTTCTTC. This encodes CASSQGQLRAPYNEQFF.

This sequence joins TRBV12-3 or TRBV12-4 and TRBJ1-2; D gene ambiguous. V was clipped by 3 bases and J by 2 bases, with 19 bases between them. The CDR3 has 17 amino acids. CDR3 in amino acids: CASSFRPWKAGNYGYTF. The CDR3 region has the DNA TGTGCCAGCAGTTTCCGTCCATGGAAGGCCGGCAACTATGGCTACACCTTC.

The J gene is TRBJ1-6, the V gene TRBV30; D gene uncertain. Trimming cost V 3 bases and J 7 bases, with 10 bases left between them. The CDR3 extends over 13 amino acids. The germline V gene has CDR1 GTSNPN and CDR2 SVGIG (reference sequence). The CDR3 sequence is CAWSLTRNSPLHF. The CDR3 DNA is TGTGCCTGGAGCCTAACCCGGAATTCACCCCTCCACTTT.

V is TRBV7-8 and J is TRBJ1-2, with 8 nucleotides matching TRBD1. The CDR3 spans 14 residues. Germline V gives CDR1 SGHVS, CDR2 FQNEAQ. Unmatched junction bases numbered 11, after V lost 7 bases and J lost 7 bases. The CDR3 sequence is CASTISGTGRGYTF. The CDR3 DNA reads TGTGCCAGCACCATAAGTGGGACAGGCCGTGGCTACACCTTC.

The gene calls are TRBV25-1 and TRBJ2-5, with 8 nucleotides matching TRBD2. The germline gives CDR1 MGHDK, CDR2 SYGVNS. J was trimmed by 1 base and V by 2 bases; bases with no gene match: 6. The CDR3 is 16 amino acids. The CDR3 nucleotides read TGTGCCAGCAGTGAAAACCGGGGGGGCCGCCAAGAGACCCAGTACTTC. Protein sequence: CASSENRGGRQETQYF.

Here the CDR3 reads CSAMGVLRGGVTEAFF. The CDR3 bases are TGCAGCGCTATGGGGGTATTGCGAGGGGGCGTTACTGAAGCTTTCTTT. The V gene is TRBV29-1, the J gene TRBJ1-1; TRBD1 aligns across 7 bases. CDR1 is SQVTM, CDR2 ANQGSEA, per germline. The trim removed 7 bases at V and 5 bases at J, leaving 19 bases unmatched. The CDR3 has 16 residues.

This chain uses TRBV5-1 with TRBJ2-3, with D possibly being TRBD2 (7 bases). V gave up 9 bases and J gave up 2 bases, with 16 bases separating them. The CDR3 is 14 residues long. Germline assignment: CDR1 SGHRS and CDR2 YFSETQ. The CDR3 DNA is TGCGCCACCGCGCCGGGGGGCACCACAGATACGCAGTATTTT. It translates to CATAPGGTTDTQYF. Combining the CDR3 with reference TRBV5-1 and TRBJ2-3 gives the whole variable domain KAGVTQTPRYLIKTRGQQVTLSCSPISGHRSVSWYQQTPGQGLQFLFEYFSETQRNKGNFPGRFSGRQFSNSRSEMNVSTLELGDSALYLCATAPGGTTDTQYFGPGTRLTVL.

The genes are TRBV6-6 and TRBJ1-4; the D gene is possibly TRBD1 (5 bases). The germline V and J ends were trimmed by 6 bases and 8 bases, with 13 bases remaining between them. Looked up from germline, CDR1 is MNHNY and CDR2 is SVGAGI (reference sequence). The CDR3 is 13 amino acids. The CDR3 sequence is CASRGDPREKLFF. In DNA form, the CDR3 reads TGTGCCAGCAGAGGGGACCCGAGGGAAAAACTGTTTTTT.

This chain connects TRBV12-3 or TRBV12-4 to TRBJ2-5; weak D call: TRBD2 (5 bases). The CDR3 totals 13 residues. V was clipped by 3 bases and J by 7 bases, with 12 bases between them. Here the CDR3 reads CASSFGGPGTQYF. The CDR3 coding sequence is TGTGCCAGCAGTTTCGGCGGGCCCGGGACCCAGTACTTC.

This chain's CDR3 is CASNILVAGGPPDTQYF. DNA for the CDR3: TGTGCCAGCAATATTTTGGTAGCGGGAGGGCCCCCAGATACGCAGTATTTT. The chain uses TRBV2 and TRBJ2-3, with TRBD2 matching 11 bases. The CDR3 sequence is 17 residues long. J lost 4 bases, V lost 7 bases, and 13 bases had no gene match. The germline gives CDR1 SNHLY, CDR2 FYNNEI. The full variable domain, with the rest looked up from reference TRBV2 and TRBJ2-3, is EPEVTQTPSHQVTQMGQEVILRCVPISNHLYFYWYRQILGQKVEFLVSFYNNEISEKSEIFDDQFSVERPDGSNFTLKIRSTKLEDSAMYFCASNILVAGGPPDTQYFGPGTRLTVL.

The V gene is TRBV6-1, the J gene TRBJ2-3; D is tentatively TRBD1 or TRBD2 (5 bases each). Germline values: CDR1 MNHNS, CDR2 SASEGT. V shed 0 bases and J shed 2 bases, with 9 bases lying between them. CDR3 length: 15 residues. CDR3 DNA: TGTGCCAGCAGTGAAGCGGGACCTCTCACAGATACGCAGTATTTT. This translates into CASSEAGPLTDTQYF.

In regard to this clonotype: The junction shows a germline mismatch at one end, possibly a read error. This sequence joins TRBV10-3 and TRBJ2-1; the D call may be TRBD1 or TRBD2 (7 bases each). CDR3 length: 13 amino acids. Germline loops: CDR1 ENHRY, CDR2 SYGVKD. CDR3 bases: TGTCCCATCAGCGGGACAGCCTACAATGAGCAGTTCTTC. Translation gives CPISGTAYNEQFF.